This T cell receptor (beta chain) was found in a study of vaccination effects on CD4 cells after COVID-19. The sample holds one count of this clone. Its antigen is as yet unknown. The CDR3 is 11 amino acids. V gave up 7 bases and J gave up 8 bases, with 14 bases separating them. CDR1 and CDR2 from the germline V gene are SQVTM and ANQGSEA. Study outcomes and limitations: Convalescent patients were few in the study, and early post-infection timepoints were absent. Long after vaccination, the clones induced by infection and by vaccine shrank markedly in size. Healthy vaccinees' vaccine-induced clones included only 1 of 255 that recognized common cold coronaviruses.

Generated by immunoSEQ multiplex PCR, the TCRdb table keeps only in-frame clones and is missing some. Among about 19,000 clones listed, approximately 63% were seen once. Pools of viral peptides were used by the ViraFEST assay to expand antigen-specific CD4+ T cells ahead of sequencing. Following culture for 9 to 11 days, CD4+ T cells were isolated. In the vaccine recipients, nucleocapsid antibodies were negative and there was no prior SARS-CoV-2 infection. The TCR comes from a human donor who received a COVID-19 vaccine. This chain links TRBV29-1 with TRBJ1-2; D perhaps matches TRBD1 (5 bases). The input for sequencing was CD4+ T cells from PBMCs cultured with HCoV-229E spike peptides, taken before COVID-19 vaccination. The CDR3 sequence is CSALGGGGYTF. The DNA of the CDR3 is TGCAGCGCCCTGGGGGGAGGGGGCTACACCTTC.